Listed below are T cell receptor beta chains from one sample, sequenced in a study of T cell responses to AZD1222 COVID-19 vaccine. Sequencing was performed with immunoSEQ multiplex PCR; in TCRdb, only in-frame clones are kept and a portion is missing. The sample includes more than 70,000 clones, approximately 86% of them seen just once. The sequencing used peripheral blood, collected on day 0 of MenACWY control vaccination. The origin of the receptors is an adult in good health. The CDR3 runs from the conserved cysteine through the conserved F or W. Each record gives: CDR3 protein, V gene, D gene, J gene. D genes are given only for firm matches.

CDR3: CASSVASSEETQYF; V: TRBV9; D: NA; J: TRBJ2-5
CDR3: CASSLGLAYGDTQYF; V: TRBV14; D: TRBD2; J: TRBJ2-3
CDR3: CASSPFGGIKNTGELFF; V: TRBV5-1; D: TRBD2; J: TRBJ2-2
CDR3: CASSQDAGGNQPQHF; V: TRBV4-2; D: TRBD1; J: TRBJ1-5
CDR3: CASSQEGARTEAFF; V: TRBV3-1/TRBV3-2; D: NA; J: TRBJ1-1
CDR3: CASSYRANYGYTF; V: TRBV2; D: NA; J: TRBJ1-2
CDR3: CASSRGGTVDQPQHF; V: TRBV6-5; D: NA; J: TRBJ1-5
CDR3: CAWSVSGTTIYF; V: TRBV30; D: NA; J: TRBJ1-3
CDR3: CASSNSRTGNNQPQHF; V: TRBV19; D: TRBD1; J: TRBJ1-5
CDR3: CASSLGGKGGRNEQFF; V: TRBV5-4; D: NA; J: TRBJ2-1
CDR3: CASTRGALEKLFF; V: TRBV28; D: NA; J: TRBJ1-4
CDR3: CASTSRGRGSNQPQHF; V: TRBV28; D: NA; J: TRBJ1-5
CDR3: CASSSIGTGNTEAFF; V: TRBV6-5; D: TRBD1; J: TRBJ1-1
CDR3: CASSLGSAGNYGYTF; V: TRBV27; D: NA; J: TRBJ1-2
CDR3: CASSLGGRGTEAFF; V: TRBV28; D: NA; J: TRBJ1-1
CDR3: CASVTIGGIRSADTQYF; V: TRBV28; D: NA; J: TRBJ2-3
CDR3: CATSDFGTGRYSNQPQHF; V: TRBV24-1; D: TRBD1; J: TRBJ1-5
CDR3: CASSPHGRGELFF; V: TRBV9; D: NA; J: TRBJ2-2
CDR3: CASSLAPGQHYYGYTF; V: TRBV7-2; D: NA; J: TRBJ1-2
CDR3: CASSTGPDEKLFF; V: TRBV5-6; D: NA; J: TRBJ1-4
CDR3: CASSLEGGRGQPQHF; V: TRBV7-9; D: TRBD1; J: TRBJ1-5
CDR3: CASSLDSGGDTQYF; V: TRBV5-1; D: TRBD2; J: TRBJ2-3
CDR3: CAIRRDPSGLGEAFF; V: TRBV10-3; D: NA; J: TRBJ1-1
CDR3: CASSQGQGAYNEQFF; V: TRBV4-3; D: TRBD1; J: TRBJ2-1
CDR3: CASSIGQGNYPTNEKLFF; V: TRBV19; D: NA; J: TRBJ1-4
CDR3: CAWSVRANNEQFF; V: TRBV30; D: NA; J: TRBJ2-1
CDR3: CASSLDGGYSRWNNYGYTF; V: TRBV11-2; D: NA; J: TRBJ1-2
CDR3: CASSQDRGVTGSPLHF; V: TRBV4-1; D: TRBD1; J: TRBJ1-6
CDR3: CAWGRPGGPYGYTF; V: TRBV30; D: TRBD1; J: TRBJ1-2
CDR3: CASKRIRGAGELFF; V: TRBV6-5; D: TRBD2; J: TRBJ2-2
CDR3: CASSQGGYGYTF; V: TRBV14; D: NA; J: TRBJ1-2
CDR3: CASSVEVRRNEKLFF; V: TRBV9; D: NA; J: TRBJ1-4
CDR3: CASSQEVGGGSPLHF; V: TRBV4-3; D: NA; J: TRBJ1-6
CDR3: CASRTEGNTEAFF; V: TRBV6-5; D: NA; J: TRBJ1-1
CDR3: CASSFSGRGTDTQYF; V: TRBV6-2/TRBV6-3; D: NA; J: TRBJ2-3
CDR3: CASSFSGTEEAFF; V: TRBV5-6; D: NA; J: TRBJ1-1
CDR3: CASSLIRSGSIEGYTF; V: TRBV7-2; D: NA; J: TRBJ1-2
CDR3: CASSPQGVATNEKLFF; V: TRBV7-2; D: TRBD1; J: TRBJ1-4
CDR3: CASSVATTSGGADGELFF; V: TRBV9; D: TRBD2; J: TRBJ2-2
CDR3: CASRNRDVDGYTF; V: TRBV6-5; D: NA; J: TRBJ1-2
CDR3: CASSLEGSGNTIYF; V: TRBV5-1; D: NA; J: TRBJ1-3
CDR3: CASRLYGPHRGLYGYTF; V: TRBV5-6; D: TRBD1; J: TRBJ1-2